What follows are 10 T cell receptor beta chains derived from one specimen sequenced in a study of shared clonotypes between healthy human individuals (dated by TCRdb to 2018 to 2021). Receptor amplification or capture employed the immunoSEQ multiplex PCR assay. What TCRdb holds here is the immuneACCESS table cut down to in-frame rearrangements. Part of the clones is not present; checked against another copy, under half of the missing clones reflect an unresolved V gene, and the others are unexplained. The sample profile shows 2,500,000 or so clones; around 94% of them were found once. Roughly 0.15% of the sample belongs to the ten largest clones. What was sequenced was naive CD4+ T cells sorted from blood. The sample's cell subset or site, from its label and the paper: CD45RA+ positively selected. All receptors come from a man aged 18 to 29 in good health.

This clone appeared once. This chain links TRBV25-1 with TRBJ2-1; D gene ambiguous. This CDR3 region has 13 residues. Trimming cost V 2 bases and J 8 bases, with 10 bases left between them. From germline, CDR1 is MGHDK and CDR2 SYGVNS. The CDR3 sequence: CASSEPGLYEQFF. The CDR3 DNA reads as TGTGCCAGCAGTGAACCGGGTCTTTATGAGCAGTTCTTC.

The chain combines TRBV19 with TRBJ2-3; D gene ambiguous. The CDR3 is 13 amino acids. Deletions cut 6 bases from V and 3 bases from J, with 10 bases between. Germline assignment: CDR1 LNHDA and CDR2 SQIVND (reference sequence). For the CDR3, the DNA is TGTGCCAGTAGGGCGGACGGGACAGATACGCAGTATTTT. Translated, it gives CASRADGTDTQYF.

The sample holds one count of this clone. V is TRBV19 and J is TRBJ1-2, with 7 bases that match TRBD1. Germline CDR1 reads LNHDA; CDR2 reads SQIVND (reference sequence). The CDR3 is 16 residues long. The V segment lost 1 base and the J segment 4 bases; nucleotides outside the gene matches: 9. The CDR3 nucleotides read TGTGCCAGTAGTATAGCCACGTCGACAGGGACCTATGGCTACACCTTC. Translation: CASSIATSTGTYGYTF.

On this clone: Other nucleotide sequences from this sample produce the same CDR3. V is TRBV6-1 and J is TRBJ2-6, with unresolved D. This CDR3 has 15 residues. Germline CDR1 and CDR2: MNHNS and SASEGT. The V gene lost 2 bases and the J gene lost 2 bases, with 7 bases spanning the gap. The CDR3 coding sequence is TGTGCCAGCAGTGAAAGTAGGGCTGGGGCCAACGTCCTGACTTTC. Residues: CASSESRAGANVLTF.

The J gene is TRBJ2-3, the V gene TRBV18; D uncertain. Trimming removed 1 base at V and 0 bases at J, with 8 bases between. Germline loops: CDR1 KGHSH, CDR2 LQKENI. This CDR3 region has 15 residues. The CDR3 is CASSPRAASTDTQYF. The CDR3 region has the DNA TGTGCCAGCTCACCACGGGCGGCTAGCACAGATACGCAGTATTTT.

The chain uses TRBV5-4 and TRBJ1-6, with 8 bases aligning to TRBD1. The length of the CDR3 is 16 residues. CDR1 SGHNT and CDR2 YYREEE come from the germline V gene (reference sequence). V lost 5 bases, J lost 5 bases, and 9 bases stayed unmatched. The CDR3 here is CASSSIGQGDNSPLHF. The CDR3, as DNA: TGTGCCAGCAGTTCGATTGGACAGGGCGATAATTCACCCCTCCACTTT.

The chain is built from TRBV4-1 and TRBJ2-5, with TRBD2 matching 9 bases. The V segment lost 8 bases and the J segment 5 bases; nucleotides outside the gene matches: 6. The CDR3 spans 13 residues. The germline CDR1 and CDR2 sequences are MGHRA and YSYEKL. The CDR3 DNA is TGCGCCAGCCAGCGGGGGGCCAGGGAGACCCAGTACTTC. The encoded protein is CASQRGARETQYF.

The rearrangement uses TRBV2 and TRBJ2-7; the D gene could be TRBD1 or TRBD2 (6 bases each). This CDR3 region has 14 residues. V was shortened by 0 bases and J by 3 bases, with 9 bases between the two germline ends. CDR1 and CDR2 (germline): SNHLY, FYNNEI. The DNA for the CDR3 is TGTGCCAGCAGTGAAGCGGGGGGCCTCTACGAGCAGTACTTC. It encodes CASSEAGGLYEQYF.

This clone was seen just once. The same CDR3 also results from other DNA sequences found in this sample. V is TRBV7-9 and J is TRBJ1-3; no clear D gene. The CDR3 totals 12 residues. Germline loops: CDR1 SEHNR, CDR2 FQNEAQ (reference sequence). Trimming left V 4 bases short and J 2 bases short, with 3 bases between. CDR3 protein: CASSSTGNTIYF. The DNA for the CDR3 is TGTGCCAGCAGCTCAACTGGAAACACCATATATTTT.

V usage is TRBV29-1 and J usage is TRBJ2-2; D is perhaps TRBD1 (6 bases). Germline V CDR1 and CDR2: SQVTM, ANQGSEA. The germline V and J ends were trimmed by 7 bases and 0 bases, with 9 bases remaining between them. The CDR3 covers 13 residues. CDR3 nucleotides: TGCAGCGCGGACAGTGCGAACACCGGGGAGCTGTTTTTT. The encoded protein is CSADSANTGELFF.